The text below deals with one T cell receptor (beta chain). At one of its ends the junction is not consistent with the germline gene, which may arise from a read error. CDR3 regions were amplified by Arm-PCR using iRepertoire HTBI primers to build TCR beta libraries. MiXCR was run by TCRdb on the multiplex PCR reads, yielding one entry per CDR3 protein. The sample has 400,000 to 500,000 distinct CDR3 sequences, 15% seen once. Time point: newly diagnosed GD, antithyroid drugs for less than 3 months. The TCR library was made from RNA that had been extracted from PBMCs in TRIzol. The source of the sample is a study of regulatory T cells in long-lasting Graves disease. Study summary: For under 3 months, newly diagnosed Graves' patients had been taking antithyroid drugs.

This same sample was also taken into another study, of T cells in Graves' hyperthyroidism and ophthalmopathy. This second study notes: HTBI primers were the set used in a first-round RT-PCR of the TCR CDR3.

Sample: peripheral blood mononuclear cells (PBMCs), taken at new diagnosis, from a patient treated with antithyroid drugs. This clonotype was sampled from a young woman with Graves disease.

The CDR3 is CASSQDTTGNEQFF. Here the CDR3 DNA reads TGCGCCAGCAGCCAAGATACGACAGGAAATGAGCAGTTCTTC. V and J are TRBV3-1 and TRBJ2-1, with D possibly matching TRBD1 (6 bases). The CDR3 is 14 amino acids. Germline V CDR1 and CDR2: LGHDT, YNNKEL (reference sequence).